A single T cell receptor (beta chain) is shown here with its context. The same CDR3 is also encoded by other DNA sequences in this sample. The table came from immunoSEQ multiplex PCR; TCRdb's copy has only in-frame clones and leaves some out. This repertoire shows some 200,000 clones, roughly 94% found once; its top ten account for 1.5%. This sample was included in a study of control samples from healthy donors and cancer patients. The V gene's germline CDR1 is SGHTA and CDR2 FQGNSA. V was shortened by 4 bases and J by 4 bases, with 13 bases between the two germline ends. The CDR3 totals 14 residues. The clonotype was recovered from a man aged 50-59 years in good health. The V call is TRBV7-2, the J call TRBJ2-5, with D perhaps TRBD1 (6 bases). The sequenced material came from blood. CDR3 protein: CASSSGWGRETQYF. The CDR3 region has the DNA TGTGCCAGCAGCTCCGGCTGGGGGCGAGAGACCCAGTACTTC.